This TCR beta chain was sequenced during a study of blood T cells in healthy people across ages. A sample-barcoded 5' primer and a J-beta primer mix were used in a second PCR of about 7 to 11 cycles. TCRdb reprocessed the 5' RACE reads with MiXCR, giving one entry per CDR3 protein. The table has around 1,800,000 distinct CDR3 sequences, more than 35% seen once; the top ten hold around 23%. Whole-study findings and limits: Older individuals had lower TCR beta diversity per million T cells (the decline was roughly linear).

In regard to this clonotype: Its matching antigen is unknown.

Germline V CDR1 and CDR2: SEHNR, FQNEAQ (reference sequence). There are 13 residues in the CDR3. V lost 1 base and J 8 bases, leaving 11 bases between the germline ends. The total RNA that was extracted per sample amounted to at least 5 micrograms. This TCR came from a human donor in good health. The chain links TRBV7-9 to TRBJ1-2, with D possibly TRBD1 on 6 matching bases. The sample was blood. The CDR3, as DNA: TGTGCCAGCAGCTTAGACGCAGGGGTCGGCTACACCTTC. Residues: CASSLDAGVGYTF.